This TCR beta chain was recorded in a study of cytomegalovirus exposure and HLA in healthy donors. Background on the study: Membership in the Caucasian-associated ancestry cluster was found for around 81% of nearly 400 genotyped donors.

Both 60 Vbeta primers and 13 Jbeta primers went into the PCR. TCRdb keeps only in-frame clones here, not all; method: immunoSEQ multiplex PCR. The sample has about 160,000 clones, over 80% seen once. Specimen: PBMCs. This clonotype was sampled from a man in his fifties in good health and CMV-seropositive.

CDR3 residues: CATRARVDGTQPQHF. The CDR3 DNA reads TGTGCCACCAGGGCCAGGGTAGATGGTACTCAGCCCCAGCATTTT. J is TRBJ1-5 and V is TRBV19; D perhaps matches TRBD1 (5 bases). Germline loops: CDR1 LNHDA, CDR2 SQIVND (reference sequence). The CDR3 runs to 15 residues. V lost 10 bases, J lost 6 bases, and 22 bases lay in between.